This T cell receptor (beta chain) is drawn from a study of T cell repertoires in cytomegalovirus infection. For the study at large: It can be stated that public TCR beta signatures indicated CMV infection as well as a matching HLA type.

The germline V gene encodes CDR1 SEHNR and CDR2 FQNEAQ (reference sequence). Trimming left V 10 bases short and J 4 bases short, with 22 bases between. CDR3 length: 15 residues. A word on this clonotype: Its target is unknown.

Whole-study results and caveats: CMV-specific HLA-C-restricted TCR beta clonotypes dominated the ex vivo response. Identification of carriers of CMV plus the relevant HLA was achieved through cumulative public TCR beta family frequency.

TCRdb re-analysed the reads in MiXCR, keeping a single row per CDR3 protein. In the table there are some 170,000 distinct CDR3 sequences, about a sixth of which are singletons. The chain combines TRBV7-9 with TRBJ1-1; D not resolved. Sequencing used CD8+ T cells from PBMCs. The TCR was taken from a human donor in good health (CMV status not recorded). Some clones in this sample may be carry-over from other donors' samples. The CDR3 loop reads CATPPTPGSSTEAFF. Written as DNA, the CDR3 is TGTGCCACCCCCCCCACGCCCGGATCGTCCACTGAAGCTTTCTTT.